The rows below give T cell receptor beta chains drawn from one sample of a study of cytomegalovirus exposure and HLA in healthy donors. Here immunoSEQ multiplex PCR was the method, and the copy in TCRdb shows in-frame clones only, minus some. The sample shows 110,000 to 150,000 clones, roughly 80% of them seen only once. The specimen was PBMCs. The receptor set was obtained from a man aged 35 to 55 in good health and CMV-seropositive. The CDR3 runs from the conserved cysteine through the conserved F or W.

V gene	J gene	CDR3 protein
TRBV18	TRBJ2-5	CASSPPGARETQYF
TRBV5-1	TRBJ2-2	CASGLSVGAGITGELFF
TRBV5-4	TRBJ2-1	CASNGATANEQFF
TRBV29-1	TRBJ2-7	CSVAPLTTGALPYEQYF
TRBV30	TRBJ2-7	CAWSVSSSDEQYF
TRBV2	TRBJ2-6	CASSHDRSSGANVLTF
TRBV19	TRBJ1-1	CASSSGHPGEEAFF
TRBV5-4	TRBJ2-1	CASSLELAGGREQFF
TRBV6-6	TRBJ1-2	CASILVPGVGGYTF
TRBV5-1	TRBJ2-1	CASNRQGSSYNEQFF
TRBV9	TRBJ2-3	CASSEGWGTSTDTQYF
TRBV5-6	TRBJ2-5	CASSLGQAQETQYF